The rows below give T cell receptor beta chains drawn from one sample of a study of cytomegalovirus exposure and HLA in healthy donors. Using immunoSEQ multiplex PCR, the repertoire was profiled, and TCRdb retains in-frame clones only, with some absent. The sample shows about 110,000 clones, and roughly 3.5% sits with its ten largest clones. The sample taken for sequencing was PBMCs. Receptors were obtained from a man aged 18 to 30 in good health and CMV-seronegative. Each CDR3 is given with its conserved first and last residue. A D gene is named only where the DNA matches it firmly.

J,D,V,CDR3,DNA
TRBJ1-2,NA,TRBV9,CASSLDSYYGYTF,TGTGCCAGCAGCCTGGACAGCTACTATGGCTACACCTTC
TRBJ1-1,TRBD1,TRBV7-3,CASSLGPGTGENTEAFF,TGTGCCAGCAGCCTCGGTCCCGGGACAGGGGAAAACACTGAAGCTTTCTTT
TRBJ1-2,NA,TRBV19,CASSEQGVNYGYTF,TGTGCCAGTAGTGAACAGGGAGTTAACTATGGCTACACCTTC
TRBJ1-1,NA,TRBV25-1,CASSETPPTEAFF,TGTGCCAGCAGTGAGACACCACCGACGGAAGCTTTCTTT
TRBJ1-6,TRBD1,TRBV15,CATSRAVGTGHSPLHF,TGTGCCACCAGCAGAGCTGTGGGGACAGGACATTCACCCCTCCACTTT
TRBJ2-2,NA,TRBV10-2,CATKGGRGELFF,TGCGCCACTAAGGGGGGGAGAGGGGAGCTGTTTTTT
TRBJ1-1,NA,TRBV2,CASKPRQVRNTEAFF,TGTGCCAGCAAACCGAGACAGGTCCGGAACACTGAAGCTTTCTTT
TRBJ1-5,TRBD1,TRBV2,CASSLDRNNQPQHF,TGTGCCAGCAGTTTGGACAGGAACAATCAGCCCCAGCATTTT
TRBJ2-7,NA,TRBV2,CASSGQGRYEQYF,TGTGCCAGCAGTGGGCAGGGGCGGTACGAGCAGTACTTC
TRBJ2-5,NA,TRBV5-6,CASSLASGSAETQYF,TGTGCCAGCAGCTTGGCCAGTGGGAGTGCGGAGACCCAGTACTTC
TRBJ2-7,TRBD1,TRBV13,CASSLPGGSYEQYF,TGTGCCAGCAGCTTACCAGGGGGATCCTACGAGCAGTACTTC
TRBJ2-7,TRBD1,TRBV2,CASRGTGGTYEQYF,TGTGCCAGCAGGGGAACAGGGGGCACCTACGAGCAGTACTTC
TRBJ2-7,NA,TRBV28,CASSPWDTAYEQYF,TGTGCCAGCAGTCCATGGGACACCGCCTACGAGCAGTACTTC
TRBJ1-1,NA,TRBV18,CASSPQRDLPTEAFF,TGTGCCAGCTCACCACAGAGGGATTTGCCCACTGAAGCTTTCTTT
TRBJ2-7,TRBD2,TRBV5-1,CASSPGGNVEQYF,TGCGCCAGCAGCCCCGGGGGGAATGTAGAGCAGTACTTC
TRBJ1-1,NA,TRBV6-1,CASTPIGVMNTEAFF,TGTGCCAGCACCCCCATAGGGGTTATGAACACTGAAGCTTTCTTT
TRBJ2-1,NA,TRBV5-1,CASSRGSSYNEQFF,TGCGCCAGCAGCCGGGGGTCCTCCTACAATGAGCAGTTCTTC
TRBJ1-1,NA,TRBV27,CASSREGVTEAFF,TGTGCCAGCAGTCGTGAGGGGGTTACTGAAGCTTTCTTT
TRBJ1-5,NA,TRBV5-8,CASSLSGWEPQHF,TGTGCCAGCAGCTTGTCAGGGTGGGAGCCCCAGCATTTT
TRBJ2-3,TRBD1,TRBV6-5,CASSRLGQVKDTQYF,TGTGCCAGCAGCCGCCTCGGACAGGTTAAAGATACGCAGTATTTT
TRBJ1-5,NA,TRBV19,CASSKPDSLSNQPQHF,TGTGCCAGTAGTAAACCCGACAGCCTTAGCAATCAGCCCCAGCATTTT
TRBJ1-1,TRBD1,TRBV2,CASSVPGQGLNTEAFF,TGTGCCAGCAGCGTCCCGGGACAGGGTCTGAACACTGAAGCTTTCTTT
TRBJ1-5,NA,TRBV15,CATSRGTTTGNQPQHF,TGTGCCACCAGCAGAGGAACTACGACAGGCAATCAGCCCCAGCATTTT
TRBJ1-1,NA,TRBV28,CASTVQPTNTEAFF,TGTGCCAGCACGGTACAGCCCACGAACACTGAAGCTTTCTTT